A selection of T cell receptor beta chains follows, all from one sample in a study of T-cell memory formation after mild COVID-19. MiXCR, run by TCRdb on the 5' RACE reads, gives a single entry per CDR3 protein. In the table there are about 49,000 distinct CDR3 sequences, around 25% of which are singletons. The sequencing input was PBMCs or a T cell subset sorted from them (not recorded which). The receptors were sampled from a man between 18 and 29 years old who had mild COVID-19 (a few samples of this study predate the infection). Cell type and time point are not known. CDR3s include the opening cysteine and the closing phenylalanine or tryptophan. The D gene is left open where the match is weak. Size is stated for part of the rows, as once, few or many counts, or as a class when the clone is expanded.

CDR3 length	V gene	J gene	clone size	D gene	CDR3 DNA	CDR3 protein
14	TRBV12-3/TRBV12-4	TRBJ2-7	few	TRBD1	TGTGCCAGCAGCCTTCGGGACAGGGGACCCGAGCAGTACTTC	CASSLRDRGPEQYF
15	TRBV6-4	TRBJ2-2	few	TRBD1	TGTGCCAGCAGTGAGGAGACAGGGGGCACCGGGGAGCTGTTTTTT	CASSEETGGTGELFF
14	TRBV20-1	TRBJ2-4	few	.	TGCAGTGCTAGACTTCAGACAGCCAAAAACATTCAGTACTTC	CSARLQTAKNIQYF
16	TRBV4-1	TRBJ2-7	few	.	TGCGCCAGCAGCCAAGATTACAGGGTAGTAGTCCACGAGCAGTACTTC	CASSQDYRVVVHEQYF
16	TRBV9	TRBJ2-3	.	TRBD2	TGTGCCAGCAGCGTAGGGACTAGCGGCTACACAGATACGCAGTATTTT	CASSVGTSGYTDTQYF
14	TRBV7-9	TRBJ1-1	many	.	TGTGCCAGCACCCGGGACGGGACCTTCACTGAAGCTTTCTTT	CASTRDGTFTEAFF
15	TRBV9	TRBJ2-1	.	.	TGTGCCAGCAGCGTACGGCTAGAGGGATACAATGAGCAGTTCTTC	CASSVRLEGYNEQFF
14	TRBV29-1	TRBJ2-2	.	.	TGCAGCGCCCCCGGGACAACGAACACCGGGGAGCTGTTTTTT	CSAPGTTNTGELFF
16	TRBV6-5	TRBJ2-3	.	.	TGTGCCAGCAGTTACTCGATGAGAGGGATCACAGATACGCAGTATTTT	CASSYSMRGITDTQYF
13	TRBV12-3/TRBV12-4	TRBJ2-7	.	.	TGTGCCAGCAGTTTCGGGTCGGCATACGAGCAGTACTTC	CASSFGSAYEQYF
18	TRBV5-6	TRBJ2-5	many	.	TGTGCCAGCAGCTTGGCCAGGGCATCACGGTCGGGTGGAGAGACCCAGTACTTC	CASSLARASRSGGETQYF
15	TRBV4-1	TRBJ1-4	.	.	TGCGCCAGCAGCCAAGGACAAGGCCTGGGTGAAAAACTGTTTTTT	CASSQGQGLGEKLFF
14	TRBV9	TRBJ2-3	few	.	TGTGCCAGCAGCATGTATTCGGACACAGATACGCAGTATTTT	CASSMYSDTDTQYF
15	TRBV7-6	TRBJ2-1	.	.	TGTGCCAGCAGCTTAGGCGGGATCTCCTACAATGAGCAGTTCTTC	CASSLGGISYNEQFF
15	TRBV10-2	TRBJ2-2	.	TRBD2	TGCGCCAGCAGTGGAAGCGGGGTGAACACCGGGGAGCTGTTTTTT	CASSGSGVNTGELFF
13	TRBV25-1	TRBJ2-7	.	.	TGTGCCAGCAGTGAAGGGGACGGATCGTCACAGTACTTC	CASSEGDGSSQYF
16	TRBV18	TRBJ2-1	.	TRBD2	TGTGCCAGCTCACCACCCCTAGCGGGGGAATACAATGAGCAGTTCTTC	CASSPPLAGEYNEQFF